Below, 2 T cell receptor beta chains from the same sample are listed, as sequenced in a study of T cells in localized non-small cell lung cancer. Using immunoSEQ multiplex PCR, the repertoire was profiled, and TCRdb retains in-frame clones only, with some absent. In the table there are 1,700 or so clones, 24% of which are singletons. Here the sequenced sample was normal lung tissue next to the tumor, taken before any cancer treatment. Receptors were obtained from a woman aged 40-70 years with stage II squamous cell lung carcinoma.

The gene calls are TRBV11-3 and TRBJ2-1; TRBD1 agrees at 10 bases. The CDR3 is 16 amino acids. Germline V gene lookup returns CDR1 SGHNT and CDR2 YENEEA. V lost 3 bases to trimming and J lost 6 bases; unmatched junction nucleotides: 8. The CDR3 reads CASSLPGTGALNEQFF. The DNA for the CDR3 is TGTGCCAGCAGCTTGCCCGGGACAGGGGCCCTCAATGAGCAGTTCTTC.

The V call is TRBV5-1, the J call TRBJ2-5; D assignment may be TRBD1 or TRBD2 (5 bases each). The CDR3 is made up of 14 amino acids. Germline CDR1 and CDR2: SGHRS and YFSETQ. V was trimmed by 0 bases and J by 5 bases, leaving 11 bases between them. DNA of the CDR3: TGCGCCAGCAGCTTGGGTGGGACGGGGGAGACCCAGTACTTC. This sequence encodes CASSLGGTGETQYF.